One and the same sample provided the 4 T cell receptor beta chains below, sequenced in a study of OX40 agonist ivuxolimab in advanced cancers. The method was immunoSEQ multiplex PCR; TCRdb's version includes in-frame clones alone and lacks a portion of them. The table records 65,000 to 95,000 clones, about nine tenths of them present only once. The material was CD4+ or CD8+ T cells sorted from blood, obtained in a trial of the OX40 agonist ivuxolimab. The receptors here all came from an adult with an advanced solid tumor such as melanoma, head and neck, liver or kidney cancer.

As concerns this clone: Its ends do not fully match the called genes, so a read error is possible. V gene TRBV7-7 combines with J gene TRBJ2-5; 11 bases agree with TRBD2. The CDR3 covers 16 residues. Per germline, CDR1 SSHAT and CDR2 FNYEAQ (reference sequence). The DNA for the CDR3 is TGTGCTAGCACCCCGGGACTAGCGGAGTTCGGGGAGACCCAGTACTTC. It specifies CASTPGLAEFGETQYF.

The chain links TRBV27 to TRBJ1-2; D unresolved. CDR3 length: 13 residues. V was clipped by 3 bases and J by 1 base, with 6 bases between them. Germline V CDR1 and CDR2: MNHEY, SMNVEV (reference sequence). The CDR3 loop reads CASSLGNNYGYTF. The CDR3 bases are TGTGCCAGCAGTTTGGGCAATAACTATGGCTACACCTTC.

The chain has TRBV5-1 and TRBJ2-3; 7 nucleotides align to TRBD1. CDR1 and CDR2 from the germline V gene are SGHRS and YFSETQ. After removal of 0 bases from V and 1 base from J, the junction contained 5 bases not matched to a gene. The CDR3 totals 16 residues. The CDR3 DNA sequence: TGCGCCAGCAGCTTGGCCGGGACAGAGGGCACAGATACGCAGTATTTT. It codes for CASSLAGTEGTDTQYF.

V and J are TRBV7-2 and TRBJ2-7; D is undetermined. Trimming cost V 1 base and J 0 bases, with 10 bases left between them. The germline V gene has CDR1 SGHTA and CDR2 FQGNSA. The CDR3 contains 15 residues. The CDR3 nucleotides read TGTGCCAGCAGCTTAGGCCTATCCCGCTCCTACGAGCAGTACTTC. Its translation is CASSLGLSRSYEQYF.